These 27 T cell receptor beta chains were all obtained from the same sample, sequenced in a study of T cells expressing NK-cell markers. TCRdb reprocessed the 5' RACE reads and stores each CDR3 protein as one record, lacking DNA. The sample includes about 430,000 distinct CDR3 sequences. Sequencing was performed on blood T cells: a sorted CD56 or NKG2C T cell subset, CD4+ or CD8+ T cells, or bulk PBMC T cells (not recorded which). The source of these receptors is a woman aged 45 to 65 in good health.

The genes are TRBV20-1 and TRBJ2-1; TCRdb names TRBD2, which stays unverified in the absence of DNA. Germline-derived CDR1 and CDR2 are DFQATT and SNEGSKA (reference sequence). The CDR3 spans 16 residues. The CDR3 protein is CSAPNRGLGSGNEQFF.

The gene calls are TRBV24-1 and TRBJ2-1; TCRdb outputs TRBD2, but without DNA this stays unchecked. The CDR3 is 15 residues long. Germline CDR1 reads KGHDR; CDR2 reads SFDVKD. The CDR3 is CATSDGTSGANEQFF.

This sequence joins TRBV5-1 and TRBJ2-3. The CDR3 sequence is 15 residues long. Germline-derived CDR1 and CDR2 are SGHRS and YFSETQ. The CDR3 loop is CASSYSKGSTDTQYF. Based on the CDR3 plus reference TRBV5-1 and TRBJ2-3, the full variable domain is KAGVTQTPRYLIKTRGQQVTLSCSPISGHRSVSWYQQTPGQGLQFLFEYFSETQRNKGNFPGRFSGRQFSNSRSEMNVSTLELGDSALYLCASSYSKGSTDTQYFGPGTRLTVL.

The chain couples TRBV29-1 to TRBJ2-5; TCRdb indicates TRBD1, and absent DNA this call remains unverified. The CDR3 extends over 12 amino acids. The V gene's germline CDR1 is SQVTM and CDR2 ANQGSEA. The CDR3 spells CSVARGQETQYF.

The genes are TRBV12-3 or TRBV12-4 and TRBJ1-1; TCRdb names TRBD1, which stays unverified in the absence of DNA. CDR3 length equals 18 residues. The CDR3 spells CASSLILGGTGRWTEAFF.

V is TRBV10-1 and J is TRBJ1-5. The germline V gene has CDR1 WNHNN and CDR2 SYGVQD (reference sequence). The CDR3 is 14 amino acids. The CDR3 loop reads CASSESALSGPQHF.

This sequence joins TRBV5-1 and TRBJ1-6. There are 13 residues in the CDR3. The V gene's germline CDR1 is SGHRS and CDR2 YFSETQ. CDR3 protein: CASSVDRGSPLHF.

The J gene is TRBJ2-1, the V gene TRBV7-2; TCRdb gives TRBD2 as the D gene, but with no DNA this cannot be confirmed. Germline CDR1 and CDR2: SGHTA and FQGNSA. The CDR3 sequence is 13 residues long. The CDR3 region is CASSLRTTDEQFF.

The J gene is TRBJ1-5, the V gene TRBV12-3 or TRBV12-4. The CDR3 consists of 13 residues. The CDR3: CTSSWGGDQPQHF.

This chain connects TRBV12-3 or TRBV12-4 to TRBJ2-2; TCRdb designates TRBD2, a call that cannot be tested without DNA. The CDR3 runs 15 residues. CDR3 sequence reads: CASSQIAGSTGELFF.

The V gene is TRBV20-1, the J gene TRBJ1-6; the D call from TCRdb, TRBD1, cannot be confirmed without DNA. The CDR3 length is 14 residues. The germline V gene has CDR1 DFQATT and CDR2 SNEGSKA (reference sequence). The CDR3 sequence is CSARDVDSNSPLHF.

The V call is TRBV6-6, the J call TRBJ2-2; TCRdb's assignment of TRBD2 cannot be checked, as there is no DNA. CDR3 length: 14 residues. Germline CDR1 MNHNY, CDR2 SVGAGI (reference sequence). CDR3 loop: CATTGGANTGELFF.

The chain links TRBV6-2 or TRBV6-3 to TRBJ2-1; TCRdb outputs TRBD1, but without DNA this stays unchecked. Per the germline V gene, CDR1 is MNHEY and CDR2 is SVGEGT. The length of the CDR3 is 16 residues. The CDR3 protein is CASRPRGTRSYNEQFF.

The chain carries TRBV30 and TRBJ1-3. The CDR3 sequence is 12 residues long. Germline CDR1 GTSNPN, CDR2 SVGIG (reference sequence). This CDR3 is CAWSPTGNTIYF.

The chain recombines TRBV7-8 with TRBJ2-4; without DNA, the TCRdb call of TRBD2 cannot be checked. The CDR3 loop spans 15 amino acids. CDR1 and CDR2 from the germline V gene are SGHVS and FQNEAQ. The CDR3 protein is CATSGTSLAKNIQYF.

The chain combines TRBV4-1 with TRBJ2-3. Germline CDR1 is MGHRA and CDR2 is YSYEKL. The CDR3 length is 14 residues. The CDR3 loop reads CASSQGLVSDTQYF.

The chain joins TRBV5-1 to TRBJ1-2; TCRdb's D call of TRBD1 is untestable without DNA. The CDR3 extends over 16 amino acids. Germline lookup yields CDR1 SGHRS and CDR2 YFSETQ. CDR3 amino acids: CASSGGTGTANYGYTF.

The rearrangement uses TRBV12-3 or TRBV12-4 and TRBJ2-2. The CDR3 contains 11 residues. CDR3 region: CASSRIGELFF.

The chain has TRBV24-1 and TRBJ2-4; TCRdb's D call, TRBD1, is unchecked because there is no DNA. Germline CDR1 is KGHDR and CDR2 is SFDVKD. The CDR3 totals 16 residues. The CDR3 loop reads CATSDSTGRAKNIQYF.

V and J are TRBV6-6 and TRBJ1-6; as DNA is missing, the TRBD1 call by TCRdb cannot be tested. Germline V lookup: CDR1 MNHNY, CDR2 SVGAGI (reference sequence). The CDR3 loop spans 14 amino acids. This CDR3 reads CASRPDRAGSPLHF.

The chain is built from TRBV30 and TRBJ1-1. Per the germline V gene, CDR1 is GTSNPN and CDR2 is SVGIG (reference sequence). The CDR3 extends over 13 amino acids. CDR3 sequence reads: CAWRYRWDTEAFF.

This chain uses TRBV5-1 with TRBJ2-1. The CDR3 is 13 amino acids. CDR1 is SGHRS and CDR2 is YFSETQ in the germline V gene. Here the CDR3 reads CASSLEAYNEQFF.

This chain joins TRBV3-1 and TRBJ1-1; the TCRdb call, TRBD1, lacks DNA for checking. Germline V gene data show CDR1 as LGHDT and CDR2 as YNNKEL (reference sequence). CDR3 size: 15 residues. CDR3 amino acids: CASSQAPAGNTEAFF.

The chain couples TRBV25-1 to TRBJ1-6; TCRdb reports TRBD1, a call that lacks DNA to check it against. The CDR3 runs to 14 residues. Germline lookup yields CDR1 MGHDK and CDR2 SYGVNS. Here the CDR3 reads CASNGQGSNSPLHF.

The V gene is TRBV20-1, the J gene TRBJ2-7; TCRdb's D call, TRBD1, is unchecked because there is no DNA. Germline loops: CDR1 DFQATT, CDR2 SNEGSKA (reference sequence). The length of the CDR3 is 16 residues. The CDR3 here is CSARAPGQANFYEQYF.

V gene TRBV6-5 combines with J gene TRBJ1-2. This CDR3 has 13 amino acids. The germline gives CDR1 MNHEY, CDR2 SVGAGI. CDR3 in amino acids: CASSYSGASGYTF.

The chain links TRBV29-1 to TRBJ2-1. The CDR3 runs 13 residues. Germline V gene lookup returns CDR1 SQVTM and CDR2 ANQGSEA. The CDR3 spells CSVDRSTNNEQFF.